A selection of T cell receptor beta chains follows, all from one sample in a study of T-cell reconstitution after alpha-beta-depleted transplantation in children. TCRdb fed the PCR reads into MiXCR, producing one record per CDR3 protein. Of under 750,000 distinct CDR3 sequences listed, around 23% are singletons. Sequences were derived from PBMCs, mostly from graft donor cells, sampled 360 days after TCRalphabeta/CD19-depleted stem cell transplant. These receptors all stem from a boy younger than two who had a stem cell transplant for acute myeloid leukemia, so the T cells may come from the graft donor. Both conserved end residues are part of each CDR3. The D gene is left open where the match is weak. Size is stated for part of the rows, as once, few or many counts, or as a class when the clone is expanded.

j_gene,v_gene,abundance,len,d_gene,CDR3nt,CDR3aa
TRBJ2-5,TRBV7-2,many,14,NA,TGTGCCAGCAGCTTAGCGGCCTTCCAAGAGACCCAGTACTTC,CASSLAAFQETQYF
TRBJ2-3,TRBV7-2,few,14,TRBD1,TGTGCCAGCAGCTCCGGGACAGGGGAGGATACGCAGTATTTT,CASSSGTGEDTQYF
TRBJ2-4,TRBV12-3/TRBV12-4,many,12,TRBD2,TGTGCCAGCTCTAGCGGGGGGAACATTCAGTACTTC,CASSSGGNIQYF
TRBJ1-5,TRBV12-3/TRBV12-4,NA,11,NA,TGTGCCAGCAGTCTCGGACAGACCCAGCATTTT,CASSLGQTQHF
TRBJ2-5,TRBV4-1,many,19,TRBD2,TGCGCCAGCAGCCCCTGGGCTAGCGGGGATTCCTACTCACAAGAGACCCAGTACTTC,CASSPWASGDSYSQETQYF
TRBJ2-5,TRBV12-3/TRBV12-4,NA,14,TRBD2,TGTGCCAGCAGGCGGGAAACTAGCGGGACGACCCAGTACTTC,CASRRETSGTTQYF
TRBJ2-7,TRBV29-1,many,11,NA,TGCAGCGTCGTAAGCTCCTACGAGCAGTACTTC,CSVVSSYEQYF
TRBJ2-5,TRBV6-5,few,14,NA,TGTGCCAGCAGTTACTCCAACGGGAAAGAGACCCAGTACTTC,CASSYSNGKETQYF
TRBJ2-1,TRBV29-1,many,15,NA,TGCAGCGTTGAAGGACTAAGCTACCTATACAATGAGCAGTTCTTC,CSVEGLSYLYNEQFF
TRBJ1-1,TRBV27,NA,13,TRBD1,TGTGCCAGCAGTTTCCGGACAGGGGCCATGGCTTTCTTT,CASSFRTGAMAFF
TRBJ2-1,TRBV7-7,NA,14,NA,TGTGCCAGCAGCTTAGAACGGGGAGCGTATGAGCAGTTCTTC,CASSLERGAYEQFF
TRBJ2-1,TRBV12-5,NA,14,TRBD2,TGTGCTAGTGGTTTGTCTGCTAGCGGGAATGAGCAGTTCTTC,CASGLSASGNEQFF
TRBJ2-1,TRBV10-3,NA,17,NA,TGTGCCATCAGTGAGCTCAACAGGGAAGGAGGGGGCAATGAGCAGTTCTTC,CAISELNREGGGNEQFF
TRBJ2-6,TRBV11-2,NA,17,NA,TGTGCCAGCAGCTTAGAAGGGCGGTACTCTGGGGCCAACGTCCTGACTTTC,CASSLEGRYSGANVLTF
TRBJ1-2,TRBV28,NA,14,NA,TGTGCCAGTAGGGGCACGGGACCGCAAAGTGGCTACACCTTC,CASRGTGPQSGYTF
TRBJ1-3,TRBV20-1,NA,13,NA,TGCAGTGCTCAAGGCGGATCTGGAAACACCATATATTTT,CSAQGGSGNTIYF
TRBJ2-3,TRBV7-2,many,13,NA,TGTGCCAGCAGCCTTTGGGATCCAGATACGCAGTATTTT,CASSLWDPDTQYF
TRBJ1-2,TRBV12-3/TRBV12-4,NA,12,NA,TGTGCCAGCAGTTTGGAGGGATATCGCTACACCTTC,CASSLEGYRYTF
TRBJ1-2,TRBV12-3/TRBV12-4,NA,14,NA,TGTGCCAGCAGTCACGGGGCAACTAACTATGGCTACACCTTC,CASSHGATNYGYTF
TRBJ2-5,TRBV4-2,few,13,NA,TGTGCCAGCAGCCAAGATTTCTTGGCGACCCAGTACTTC,CASSQDFLATQYF
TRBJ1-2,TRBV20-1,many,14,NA,TGCAGTGCTAGAGATCCAGCCGGGTACTATGGCTACACCTTC,CSARDPAGYYGYTF
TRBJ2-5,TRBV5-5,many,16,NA,TGTGCCAGCAGCTTGAGAGACAGCCCCAGCCAAGAGACCCAGTACTTC,CASSLRDSPSQETQYF
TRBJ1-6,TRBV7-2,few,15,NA,TGTGCCAGCAGCTTGCAGGTCAGAGGAGATTCACCCCTCCACTTT,CASSLQVRGDSPLHF
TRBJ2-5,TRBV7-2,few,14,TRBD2,TGTGCCAGCAATCCGGGACTAGCTAAAGAGACCCAGTACTTC,CASNPGLAKETQYF
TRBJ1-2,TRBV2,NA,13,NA,TGTGCCAGCAGGGACGCCTCTAACTATGGCTACACCTTC,CASRDASNYGYTF
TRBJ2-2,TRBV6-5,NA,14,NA,TGTGCCAGCAGTTACCACAGTCACACCGGGGAGCTGTTTTTT,CASSYHSHTGELFF
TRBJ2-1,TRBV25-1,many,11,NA,TGTGCCAGCAGTGGGAGCAATGAGCAGTTCTTC,CASSGSNEQFF
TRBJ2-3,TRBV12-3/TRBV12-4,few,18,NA,TGTGCCAGCAGTCCCACCCTGGGGACACCCTCAAGCACAGATACGCAGTATTTT,CASSPTLGTPSSTDTQYF
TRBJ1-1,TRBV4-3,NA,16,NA,TGCGCCAGCAGCCTCGTCACCTCTTCTATGAACACTGAAGCTTTCTTT,CASSLVTSSMNTEAFF
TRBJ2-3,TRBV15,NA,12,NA,TGTGCCACCCGCGGAGGGACAGATACGCAGTATTTT,CATRGGTDTQYF
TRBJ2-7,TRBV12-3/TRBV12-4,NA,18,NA,TGTGCCAGCAGTACCGAGACAACCGCCCAGGGCGTTGCCTACGAGCAGTACTTC,CASSTETTAQGVAYEQYF